These 11 T cell receptor beta chains share one sample of origin, sequenced in a study of blood T cell repertoires in COVID-19. The repertoire was sequenced with immunoSEQ multiplex PCR; TCRdb's copy has only in-frame clones and lacks some. The table includes around 150,000 clones, over 70% detected once. The sample taken for sequencing was peripheral blood. The receptors stem from a man aged 65-85 years with acute or convalescent COVID-19.

The chain has TRBV11-1 and TRBJ2-1, with TRBD2 matching over 7 bases. The germline V gene has CDR1 SGHAT and CDR2 FQDESV (reference sequence). The CDR3 contains 15 residues. With 4 bases clipped from V and 5 bases from J, the junction kept 8 bases outside the gene matches. CDR3 in DNA: TGTGCCAGCAGCTCGGCCGGGGGAGGGCACAATGAGCAGTTCTTC. Translating it yields CASSSAGGGHNEQFF.

The chain has TRBV9 and TRBJ1-1, with D hard to call. The CDR3 has 13 amino acids. Per the germline V gene, CDR1 is SGDLS and CDR2 is YYNGEE. V was shortened by 4 bases and J by 2 bases, with 9 bases between the two germline ends. CDR3 residues: CASSRQANTEAFF. Written as DNA, the CDR3 is TGTGCCAGCAGCCGCCAGGCTAACACTGAAGCTTTCTTT.

The genes are TRBV11-3 and TRBJ2-3; weak D call: TRBD1 (6 bases). CDR1 SGHNT and CDR2 YENEEA come from the germline V gene. The V end was cut by 7 bases, the J end by 1 base, with 15 bases between. CDR3 length equals 15 residues. CDR3 in amino acids: CASTTRGIGTDTQYF. The CDR3 DNA reads TGTGCCAGCACAACCAGGGGAATTGGCACAGATACGCAGTATTTT.

This clone has just a few counts. The rearrangement joins TRBV11-2 to TRBJ1-1; possible D gene TRBD1, 6 bases. Per the germline V gene, CDR1 is SGHAT and CDR2 is FQNNGV. The V and J ends lost 5 bases and 0 bases respectively, with 13 bases between them. The CDR3 spans 15 residues. CDR3: CASSPWGQLNTEAFF. The CDR3 nucleotides read TGTGCCAGCAGCCCCTGGGGGCAGTTGAACACTGAAGCTTTCTTT.

This clone was seen ten or more times. The chain couples TRBV2 to TRBJ1-1, with D tentatively TRBD1 (5 bases). The V end lost 5 bases, the J end lost 7 bases, and 20 bases lay between the germline ends. CDR1 is SNHLY and CDR2 is FYNNEI in the germline V gene. CDR3 length equals 15 residues. The CDR3 DNA sequence: TGTGCCAGCAGTCCCTTCACGGGGGTTGGGGGTGAAGCTTTCTTT. It is translated as CASSPFTGVGGEAFF.

The chain has TRBV6-5 and TRBJ1-2; tentative D call: TRBD1 (6 bases). The V and J ends lost 3 bases and 0 bases respectively, with 11 bases between them. The CDR3 covers 15 residues. Germline loops: CDR1 MNHEY, CDR2 SVGAGI. CDR3 amino acids: CASSYSGQSNYGYTF. CDR3 bases: TGTGCCAGCAGTTATTCCGGACAGTCTAACTATGGCTACACCTTC.

The genes are TRBV29-1 and TRBJ1-2, with D perhaps matching TRBD1 (6 bases). In germline, CDR1 is SQVTM, CDR2 ANQGSEA. The CDR3 extends over 12 amino acids. The V end lost 4 bases, the J end lost 8 bases, and 14 bases lay between the germline ends. CDR3 sequence: CSVGGGAGGYTF. Written as DNA, the CDR3 is TGCAGCGTTGGAGGGGGAGCTGGGGGCTACACCTTC.

V gene TRBV19 combines with J gene TRBJ2-2; 11 nucleotides line up with TRBD1. V was pared by 4 bases and J by 7 bases, with 8 bases of the junction left unmatched. The CDR3 length is 16 residues. Per germline, CDR1 LNHDA and CDR2 SQIVND (reference sequence). The CDR3 DNA reads TGTGCCAGTAGTACCGCCGGGACAGGGGGATTCGGGGAGCTGTTTTTT. Translating gives CASSTAGTGGFGELFF.

This clone has just one count. This chain links TRBV19 with TRBJ1-5; 10 bases are shared with TRBD1. The CDR3 covers 16 residues. V was clipped by 5 bases and J by 3 bases; unmatched bases: 7. Germline-derived CDR1 and CDR2 are LNHDA and SQIVND (reference sequence). In DNA form, the CDR3 reads TGTGCCAGTAGTCTCGGGGGACAGGGGCCCAATCAGCCCCAGCATTTT. Translation gives CASSLGGQGPNQPQHF.

J is TRBJ2-4 and V is TRBV4-2; 9 bases map to TRBD2. The CDR3 totals 16 residues. From germline, CDR1 is LGHNA and CDR2 YNFKEQ. V shed 2 bases and J 0 bases; nucleotides not matched to a gene: 2. The CDR3 protein is CASSQTSGLAKNIQYF. The CDR3 DNA follows: TGTGCCAGCAGCCAAACTAGCGGGCTAGCCAAAAACATTCAGTACTTC.

The V and J genes are TRBV9 and TRBJ1-1; TRBD1 might be the D (6 bases). The CDR3 has 14 amino acids. Trimming removed 0 bases at V and 6 bases at J, with 12 bases between. Looked up from germline, CDR1 is SGDLS and CDR2 is YYNGEE. CDR3 in amino acids: CASSVEGEIAEAFF. Written as DNA, the CDR3 is TGTGCCAGCAGCGTAGAGGGGGAGATCGCTGAAGCTTTCTTT.